Below, 30 T cell receptor beta chains from the same sample are listed, as sequenced in a study of blood T cell repertoires in COVID-19 (dated by TCRdb to the early 2020s). The library relied on the immunoSEQ multiplex PCR assay. The clones in this table, taken by TCRdb from immuneACCESS, are in-frame only. Not every clone is retained; where verified, under half of the shortfall comes from an unresolved V gene, and the cause of the rest is unknown. Across this sample there are about 160,000 clones, with approximately 80% seen only once. Approximately 3% of the sample comes from the top ten. The material sequenced was PBMCs or T cells enriched from blood (not recorded which). These receptors were obtained from a woman aged 55-75 years who had recovered from COVID-19.

The chain uses TRBV7-2 and TRBJ2-5; D is possibly TRBD2 (5 bases). Trimming removed 5 bases from V and 9 bases from J, with 16 bases in between. The germline CDR1 and CDR2 sequences are SGHTA and FQGNSA. The CDR3 spans 13 residues. Here the CDR3 reads CASSQDFSVAQYF. The DNA of the CDR3 is TGTGCCAGCAGCCAGGACTTTTCAGTGGCCCAGTACTTC.

This chain uses TRBV5-1 with TRBJ2-7; D is perhaps TRBD1 (6 bases). With 0 bases removed from V and 0 bases from J, the gap between germline ends came to 13 bases. The CDR3 totals 16 residues. The germline V gene encodes CDR1 SGHRS and CDR2 YFSETQ. CDR3 loop: CASSLGGHLSSYEQYF. In DNA form, the CDR3 reads TGCGCCAGCAGCTTGGGGGGACACTTGAGCTCCTACGAGCAGTACTTC.

The rearrangement links TRBV5-1 to TRBJ2-5, with TRBD2 matching over 15 bases. CDR3 size: 16 residues. Germline assignment: CDR1 SGHRS and CDR2 YFSETQ. V was pared by 4 bases and J by 2 bases, with 3 bases of the junction left unmatched. The CDR3 region has the DNA TGCGCCAGCAGCCGGACTAGCGGGGGGGCTCAAGAGACCCAGTACTTC. Translation: CASSRTSGGAQETQYF.

This chain joins TRBV5-1 and TRBJ1-6; 8 positions agree with TRBD1. In germline, CDR1 is SGHRS, CDR2 YFSETQ. V dropped 3 bases and J dropped 6; count of bases not matched to a gene: 5. There are 15 residues in the CDR3. DNA of the CDR3: TGCGCCAGCAGCTCCATGGACAGGGTTAATTCACCCCTCCACTTT. It encodes CASSSMDRVNSPLHF.

The chain is built from TRBV4-2 and TRBJ2-3; 10 bases fit TRBD2. J gave up 4 bases and V 0 bases, and 10 bases lay outside the gene matches. The germline V gene has CDR1 LGHNA and CDR2 YNFKEQ. The CDR3 totals 18 residues. CDR3 sequence: CASSQDPVSGGAPDTQYF. The CDR3 region has the DNA TGTGCCAGCAGCCAAGATCCCGTGAGCGGGGGGGCCCCAGATACGCAGTATTTT.

The V and J genes are TRBV24-1 and TRBJ2-2; D unclear. CDR1 and CDR2 (germline): KGHDR, SFDVKD. Trimming shortened V by 5 bases and J by 6 bases, and 6 bases separated the two germline ends. CDR3 length equals 12 residues. The CDR3 DNA is TGTGCCACCAGTGCTCTCTCCGGGGAGCTGTTTTTT. Amino acids: CATSALSGELFF.

V usage is TRBV19 and J usage is TRBJ1-2; D is perhaps TRBD1 (5 bases). The germline V gene has CDR1 LNHDA and CDR2 SQIVND (reference sequence). The CDR3 is 14 amino acids. The V and J ends lost 2 bases and 0 bases respectively, with 7 bases between them. The CDR3 DNA sequence: TGTGCCAGTAGTATAAAGGGGACTAACTATGGCTACACCTTC. Translating it yields CASSIKGTNYGYTF. Together with reference TRBV19 and TRBJ1-2, the CDR3 gives the full variable domain: DGGITQSPKYLFRKEGQNVTLSCEQNLNHDAMYWYRQDPGQGLRLIYYSQIVNDFQKGDIAEGYSVSREKKESFPLTVTSAQKNPTAFYLCASSIKGTNYGYTFGSGTRLTVV.

The rearrangement uses TRBV19 and TRBJ1-5, with D possibly being TRBD1 (5 bases). The CDR3 spans 14 residues. Trimming left V 7 bases short and J 3 bases short, with 13 bases between. Germline CDR1 LNHDA, CDR2 SQIVND (reference sequence). Here the CDR3 reads CASTTGGFNQPQHF. CDR3 coding DNA: TGTGCCAGTACCACCGGGGGGTTCAATCAGCCCCAGCATTTT. Filled out from reference TRBV19 and TRBJ1-5, the complete variable domain reads DGGITQSPKYLFRKEGQNVTLSCEQNLNHDAMYWYRQDPGQGLRLIYYSQIVNDFQKGDIAEGYSVSREKKESFPLTVTSAQKNPTAFYLCASTTGGFNQPQHFGDGTRLSIL.

CDR3 nucleotide sequence: TGCGCCAGCAGCACCGGACTAGCGGGGGGCATTCGTCAAGAGACCCAGTACTTC. This sequence encodes CASSTGLAGGIRQETQYF. The genes are TRBV5-1 and TRBJ2-5; 14 nucleotides match TRBD2. Per germline, CDR1 SGHRS and CDR2 YFSETQ. This CDR3 comprises 18 residues. V lost 4 bases to trimming and J lost 2 bases; unmatched junction nucleotides: 10.

The genes are TRBV27 and TRBJ2-1; weak D call: TRBD2 (6 bases). Germline lookup yields CDR1 MNHEY and CDR2 SMNVEV (reference sequence). The length of the CDR3 is 14 residues. V lost 0 bases and J 9 bases, leaving 12 bases between the germline ends. CDR3 nucleotide sequence: TGTGCCAGCAGTTTATCCCTACGGGGGAGTGAGCAGTTCTTC. Amino acids: CASSLSLRGSEQFF.

The V and J genes are TRBV9 and TRBJ2-7, with 11 bases lining up with TRBD1. The CDR3 length is 15 residues. The V gene's germline CDR1 is SGDLS and CDR2 YYNGEE. Trimming took 3 bases from V and 3 from J; bases not matched to a gene: 5. The CDR3 spells CASSETGTGGYEQYF. The CDR3 DNA reads TGTGCCAGCAGCGAAACCGGGACAGGGGGCTACGAGCAGTACTTC.

The chain uses TRBV30 and TRBJ2-1; possibly TRBD1 for D (6 bases). CDR1 is GTSNPN and CDR2 is SVGIG in the germline V gene (reference sequence). V was shortened by 3 bases and J by 7 bases, with 10 bases between the two germline ends. There are 12 residues in the CDR3. The CDR3 here is CAWRGARNEQFF. CDR3 DNA: TGTGCCTGGAGGGGGGCCAGGAATGAGCAGTTCTTC. Based on the CDR3 plus reference TRBV30 and TRBJ2-1, the full variable domain is SQTIHQWPATLVQPVGSPLSLECTVEGTSNPNLYWYRQAAGRGLQLLFYSVGIGQISSEVPQNLSASRPQDRQFILSSKKLLLSDSGFYLCAWRGARNEQFFGPGTRLTVL.

V is TRBV12-3 or TRBV12-4 and J is TRBJ1-2, with TRBD1 as a possible D gene (5 bases). Trimming left V 2 bases short and J 6 bases short, with 10 bases between. CDR3 size: 13 residues. Written as DNA, the CDR3 is TGTGCCAGCAGTTTACTGGGGGAGGATGGCTACACCTTC. It encodes CASSLLGEDGYTF.

The CDR3 DNA sequence: TGTGCCAGCAGCTTAAACAGGGCCCGGGAGCAGTACTTC. Translating it yields CASSLNRAREQYF. V and J are TRBV7-9 and TRBJ2-7; D is perhaps TRBD1 (6 bases). This CDR3 comprises 13 residues. V lost 2 bases to trimming and J lost 7 bases, with 12 bases between them. Per the germline V gene, CDR1 is SEHNR and CDR2 is FQNEAQ (reference sequence).

This clone turned up a few times. V usage is TRBV6-5 and J usage is TRBJ1-6; TRBD1 agrees at 9 bases. CDR3 length equals 13 residues. Germline trimming cut 8 bases from V and 7 bases from J; bases unmatched to any gene: 3. Germline V lookup: CDR1 MNHEY, CDR2 SVGAGI. The CDR3 sequence: CASGGQGNSPLHF. The CDR3 region has the DNA TGTGCCAGCGGCGGACAGGGGAATTCACCCCTCCACTTT.

The chain joins TRBV5-1 to TRBJ1-4; D unclear. Germline V gene sequence: CDR1 SGHRS, CDR2 YFSETQ. There are 14 residues in the CDR3. Trimming left V 4 bases short and J 6 bases short, with 13 bases between. The CDR3 loop reads CASSGLGRDEKLFF. The DNA of the CDR3 is TGCGCCAGCAGCGGACTAGGGAGGGATGAAAAACTGTTTTTT.

V usage is TRBV9 and J usage is TRBJ1-2; 7 positions match TRBD1. With 3 bases clipped from V and 5 bases from J, the junction kept 7 bases outside the gene matches. CDR1 and CDR2 (germline): SGDLS, YYNGEE. CDR3 length equals 14 residues. The CDR3 spells CASSGQGYFYGYTF. As DNA, the CDR3 is TGTGCCAGCAGCGGACAGGGATATTTTTATGGCTACACCTTC.

The rearrangement uses TRBV2 and TRBJ2-1, with D possibly matching TRBD1 (5 bases). CDR1 is SNHLY and CDR2 is FYNNEI in the germline V gene. The CDR3 has 14 amino acids. V lost 3 bases and J 5 bases, leaving 11 bases between the germline ends. The CDR3 spells CASSDLWGDNEQFF. CDR3 bases: TGTGCCAGCAGTGATTTGTGGGGCGACAATGAGCAGTTCTTC. The full variable domain, with the rest looked up from reference TRBV2 and TRBJ2-1, is EPEVTQTPSHQVTQMGQEVILRCVPISNHLYFYWYRQILGQKVEFLVSFYNNEISEKSEIFDDQFSVERPDGSNFTLKIRSTKLEDSAMYFCASSDLWGDNEQFFGPGTRLTVL.

The V gene is TRBV15, the J gene TRBJ1-1; D might be TRBD1 (5 bases). The CDR3 has 14 amino acids. From germline, CDR1 is LNHNV and CDR2 YYDKDF (reference sequence). Trimming shortened V by 4 bases and J by 2 bases, and 11 bases separated the two germline ends. The CDR3 spells CATSKNRLNTEAFF. CDR3 DNA sequence: TGTGCCACCAGCAAAAACAGGCTCAACACTGAAGCTTTCTTT.

The CDR3 bases are TGTGCCAGCAGTGAAAGGACAGGGGCCACCTACGAGCAGTACTTC. It yields the protein CASSERTGATYEQYF. The chain employs TRBV6-1 and TRBJ2-7; TRBD1 matches at 9 bases. The CDR3 contains 15 residues. In germline, CDR1 is MNHNS, CDR2 SASEGT. V was clipped by 2 bases and J by 2 bases; unmatched bases: 4.

The V and J genes are TRBV3-1 (or the pseudogene TRBV3-2) and TRBJ2-3, with a weak D call TRBD1 (7 bases). Trimming stripped 8 bases from V and 3 bases from J, with 18 bases between. This CDR3 is built from 15 residues. From germline, CDR1 is LGHDT and CDR2 YNNKEL (reference sequence). In nucleotides, the CDR3 is TGTGCCAGCTCCCGGCAGGGGGGCGGGACAGATACGCAGTATTTT. It yields the protein CASSRQGGGTDTQYF.

This chain joins TRBV3-1 (or the pseudogene TRBV3-2) and TRBJ2-1, with a weak D call TRBD1 (6 bases). Germline V gives CDR1 LGHDT, CDR2 YNNKEL (reference sequence). The CDR3 is 13 residues long. V was shortened by 5 bases and J by 6 bases, with 11 bases between the two germline ends. The CDR3 sequence is CASSLTGVNEQFF. The CDR3 DNA is TGTGCCAGCAGCTTGACAGGCGTCAATGAGCAGTTCTTC.

This sequence joins TRBV30 and TRBJ2-2; 7 bases agree with TRBD1. The CDR3 has 13 residues. Germline CDR1 GTSNPN, CDR2 SVGIG (reference sequence). Trimming removed 7 bases from V and 4 bases from J; junction bases left unmatched: 6. The CDR3 DNA reads TGTGCCTTAGACAGGGTAGGCACCGGGGAGCTGTTTTTT. Residues: CALDRVGTGELFF.

This chain links TRBV5-1 with TRBJ2-3; no firm D call. The length of the CDR3 is 12 residues. V gave up 3 bases and J gave up 2 bases, with 4 bases separating them. CDR1 and CDR2 from the germline V gene are SGHRS and YFSETQ. CDR3 nucleotide sequence: TGCGCCAGCAGCTCCTACACAGATACGCAGTATTTT. It codes for CASSSYTDTQYF.

In this sample, this clone turned up once. V is TRBV7-3 and J is TRBJ2-5; TRBD2 might be the D (6 bases). The germline CDR1 and CDR2 sequences are SGHTA and FQGTGA. The length of the CDR3 is 13 residues. V gave up 5 bases and J gave up 10 bases, with 17 bases separating them. The chain's CDR3 is CASSPGAGGNQYF. The CDR3 DNA sequence: TGTGCCAGCAGCCCCGGTGCAGGAGGGAACCAGTACTTC.

The rearrangement joins TRBV11-2 to TRBJ1-1, with TRBD1 as a possible D gene (6 bases). Germline CDR1 reads SGHAT; CDR2 reads FQNNGV. Trimming pared 5 bases from V and 1 base from J, leaving 14 bases between. The CDR3 consists of 15 residues. The CDR3 sequence: CASSPRQEPNTEAFF. CDR3 in DNA: TGTGCCAGCAGCCCCAGACAGGAACCGAACACTGAAGCTTTCTTT.

This chain uses TRBV9 with TRBJ2-7; tentative D call: TRBD2 (5 bases). The V end lost 0 bases, the J end lost 6 bases, and 10 bases lay between the germline ends. The CDR3 consists of 13 residues. Looked up from germline, CDR1 is SGDLS and CDR2 is YYNGEE. Here the CDR3 DNA reads TGTGCCAGCAGCGTAGAGTCCCGGGGCGAGCAGTACTTC. Protein product: CASSVESRGEQYF.

The chain carries TRBV10-3 and TRBJ2-7; tentatively, D is TRBD1 (6 bases). CDR3 length: 12 residues. Per the germline V gene, CDR1 is ENHRY and CDR2 is SYGVKD. V was shortened by 6 bases and J by 7 bases, with 13 bases between the two germline ends. The CDR3 DNA follows: TGTGCCATCAGCCAGGGGATGTGGGAGCAGTACTTC. Protein: CAISQGMWEQYF.

V gene TRBV4-1 combines with J gene TRBJ1-2; 7 nucleotides match TRBD1. The J segment lost 4 bases and the V segment lost 6 bases, leaving 14 bases of the junction unmatched. The CDR3 sequence is 16 residues long. The V gene's germline CDR1 is MGHRA and CDR2 YSYEKL. In nucleotides, the CDR3 is TGCGCCAGCAGTCCCCGAAACCCGGCAGGGGGCTATGGCTACACCTTC. It encodes CASSPRNPAGGYGYTF.

V and J are TRBV4-1 and TRBJ2-2; D not certain. This CDR3 region has 17 residues. Deletions cut 2 bases from V and 0 bases from J, with 13 bases between. The germline gives CDR1 MGHRA, CDR2 YSYEKL. The CDR3 reads CASSQTRRESNTGELFF. CDR3 DNA: TGCGCCAGCAGCCAAACCCGAAGAGAATCGAACACCGGGGAGCTGTTTTTT.